Presented here are 25 T cell receptor beta chains from one specimen sequenced in a study of neurological immune-mediated disorders. MiXCR, applied by TCRdb to the 5' RACE reads, yields one record per CDR3 protein. The table records 45,000 to 65,000 distinct CDR3 sequences, approximately 4.4% of them present only once. The sample was PBMCs. All receptors come from a man in his fifties or sixties with multiple sclerosis.

Ten or more counts support this clonotype. The chain links TRBV3-1 to TRBJ1-4; D is possibly TRBD1 (5 bases). Germline assignment: CDR1 LGHDT and CDR2 YNNKEL (reference sequence). CDR3 length: 17 amino acids. V lost 4 bases and J lost 0, with 15 bases in between. DNA for the CDR3: TGTGCCAGCAGCCTAACAACAGGTGCCGCAACTAATGAAAAACTGTTTTTT. Amino acid sequence: CASSLTTGAATNEKLFF.

This clonotype was counted at least ten times. The CDR3 nucleotides read TGCGCCAGCAGCCAAATAGCGGGAGGATCGAGCACAGATACGCAGTATTTT. Translated: CASSQIAGGSSTDTQYF. V gene TRBV4-1 combines with J gene TRBJ2-3; 10 nucleotides match TRBD2. The CDR3 is 17 amino acids. V dropped 2 bases and J dropped 0; count of bases not matched to a gene: 5. Per germline, CDR1 MGHRA and CDR2 YSYEKL.

V gene TRBV6-5 combines with J gene TRBJ2-2; TRBD1 agrees at 8 bases. V lost 0 bases, J lost 7 bases, and 4 bases stayed unmatched. Per the germline V gene, CDR1 is MNHEY and CDR2 is SVGAGI. CDR3 length equals 15 residues. The CDR3 here is CASSYSQGANGELFF. The CDR3 DNA is TGTGCCAGCAGTTACTCTCAGGGGGCAAACGGGGAGCTGTTTTTT.

The chain recombines TRBV7-9 with TRBJ2-2, with D tentatively TRBD1 or TRBD2 (7 bases each). The V gene's germline CDR1 is SEHNR and CDR2 FQNEAQ (reference sequence). Trimming took 5 bases from V and 7 from J, leaving 20 bases between them. CDR3 size: 16 residues. This CDR3 is CASSPSTGRGNGELFF. CDR3 in DNA: TGTGCCAGCAGCCCCTCGACAGGGCGGGGGAACGGGGAGCTGTTTTTT.

This clonotype was counted many times. The chain has TRBV3-1 and TRBJ2-3; D is unclear. V lost 8 bases, J lost 0 bases, and 9 bases lay in between. Germline CDR1 and CDR2: LGHDT and YNNKEL (reference sequence). The CDR3 has 13 residues. CDR3 sequence: CASASLSTDTQYF. The CDR3 DNA follows: TGTGCCAGCGCCTCTCTCAGCACAGATACGCAGTATTTT.

This clonotype was counted many times. This chain joins TRBV5-6 and TRBJ1-3; perhaps TRBD1 as D (5 bases). The V and J ends lost 3 bases and 4 bases respectively, with 11 bases between them. This CDR3 has 14 residues. Per the germline V gene, CDR1 is SGHDT and CDR2 is YYEEEE. The CDR3 spells CASSSDKSGNTIYF. The CDR3 nucleotides read TGTGCCAGCAGCTCGGACAAGTCGGGAAACACCATATATTTT.

This clonotype was observed at least ten times. The chain employs TRBV29-1 and TRBJ2-1; 7 positions agree with TRBD1. V gave up 6 bases and J gave up 2 bases; unmatched junction bases: 7. This CDR3 contains 14 residues. Germline V lookup: CDR1 SQVTM, CDR2 ANQGSEA. CDR3 sequence reads: CSVQTGLAYNEQFF. CDR3 nucleotides: TGCAGCGTCCAGACAGGGCTGGCCTACAATGAGCAGTTCTTC.

There are many counts of this clonotype. The V call is TRBV10-3, the J call TRBJ2-5, with a possible D match to TRBD2 (6 bases). This CDR3 is 13 amino acids long. Germline assignment: CDR1 ENHRY and CDR2 SYGVKD. V lost 2 bases and J 5 bases, leaving 9 bases between the germline ends. The chain's CDR3 is CAISERERETQYF. CDR3 coding DNA: TGTGCCATCAGTGAGCGGGAGAGGGAGACCCAGTACTTC.

The chain recombines TRBV20-1 with TRBJ2-5; D is ambiguous. CDR1 is DFQATT and CDR2 is SNEGSKA in the germline V gene (reference sequence). Trimming pared 4 bases from V and 2 bases from J, leaving 5 bases between. The CDR3 is 11 residues long. The CDR3 DNA sequence: TGCAGTGCTACCCAACAAGAGACCCAGTACTTC. Its protein is CSATQQETQYF.

This clonotype was recorded at least ten times. V is TRBV20-1 and J is TRBJ2-3, with D hard to call. Germline V gene lookup returns CDR1 DFQATT and CDR2 SNEGSKA (reference sequence). CDR3 length equals 14 residues. V was shortened by 1 base and J by 1 base, with 9 bases between the two germline ends. CDR3 in amino acids: CSARAPLGTDTQYF. The CDR3 coding sequence is TGCAGTGCTAGAGCCCCACTGGGCACAGATACGCAGTATTTT.

This clonotype was counted ten times or more. The J gene is TRBJ1-1, the V gene TRBV4-1, with D possibly TRBD1 on 5 matching bases. This CDR3 contains 14 residues. The germline V gene has CDR1 MGHRA and CDR2 YSYEKL. With 1 base removed from V and 1 base from J, the gap between germline ends came to 7 bases. Here the CDR3 DNA reads TGCGCCAGCAGCCAAGTCGGACAGAACACTGAAGCTTTCTTT. This translates into CASSQVGQNTEAFF.

This clonotype is labeled large. The CDR3 DNA is TGTGCCAGCAGCCAAGAGGGGACAGGGAACACTGAAGCTTTCTTT. It is translated as CASSQEGTGNTEAFF. The chain links TRBV4-2 to TRBJ1-1; TRBD1 matches 8 bases. The junction had 1 base not matched to a gene; V was cut back by 0 bases and J by 1 base. Germline-derived CDR1 and CDR2 are LGHNA and YNFKEQ. The CDR3 contains 15 residues.

This clonotype was picked up many times. This rearrangement joins TRBV10-3 to TRBJ2-2, with 7 positions matching TRBD1. The CDR3 spans 15 residues. Looked up from germline, CDR1 is ENHRY and CDR2 is SYGVKD. With 7 bases clipped from V and 0 bases from J, the junction kept 5 bases outside the gene matches. The CDR3 sequence is CAITPGQPNTGELFF. DNA of the CDR3: TGTGCCATCACCCCGGGACAGCCGAACACCGGGGAGCTGTTTTTT.

To note about this clonotype: A read error may explain this, as a much larger clone is one base away. The chain carries TRBV2 and TRBJ2-2, with 7 positions matching TRBD1. V shed 8 bases, J shed 2 bases, and the junction held 2 bases outside the gene matches. Germline V gene sequence: CDR1 SNHLY, CDR2 FYNNEI. CDR3 length: 13 amino acids. CDR3 sequence reads: CASGQANTGELFF. DNA of the CDR3: TGTGCCAGCGGACAGGCTAACACCGGGGAGCTGTTTTTT.

This clonotype was seen ten or more times. V usage is TRBV5-1 and J usage is TRBJ1-5; possibly TRBD1 for D (6 bases). Germline CDR1 SGHRS, CDR2 YFSETQ. CDR3 length: 16 residues. V shed 4 bases and J shed 0 bases, with 14 bases lying between them. The CDR3 loop reads CASSPGDGLSNQPQHF. CDR3 coding DNA: TGCGCCAGCAGCCCAGGGGACGGCCTTAGCAATCAGCCCCAGCATTTT.

This clonotype turned up a few times. The CDR3 nucleotides read TGCGCCAGCAGCTTGGTAAAGACTACAGATACGCAGTATTTT. Translating it yields CASSLVKTTDTQYF. The chain has TRBV5-1 and TRBJ2-3, with unresolved D. Germline V CDR1 and CDR2: SGHRS, YFSETQ. This CDR3 has 14 residues. Deletions cut 0 bases from V and 3 bases from J, with 8 bases between.

This clonotype appeared many times. The chain uses TRBV5-1 and TRBJ1-4; D call uncertain. Trimming pared 4 bases from V and 5 bases from J, leaving 9 bases between. There are 13 residues in the CDR3. Germline CDR1 SGHRS, CDR2 YFSETQ. CDR3 residues: CASSPEPNEKLFF. CDR3 DNA sequence: TGCGCCAGCAGCCCGGAGCCCAATGAAAAACTGTTTTTT.

A few counts support this clonotype. This chain joins TRBV5-1 and TRBJ2-1, with TRBD2 matching 8 bases. Germline lookup yields CDR1 SGHRS and CDR2 YFSETQ. The CDR3 totals 16 residues. Trimming took 4 bases from V and 6 from J; bases not matched to a gene: 12. CDR3 in DNA: TGCGCCAGCAGCGGGGACCCCGGGACTAGTCTCAATGAGCAGTTCTTC. Translated, it gives CASSGDPGTSLNEQFF.

Details on this clonotype: The CDR3 does not close with the conserved phenylalanine or tryptophan, likely indicating a read error. The V call is TRBV7-8, the J call TRBJ2-4; 7 bases are shared with TRBD1. CDR1 SGHVS and CDR2 FQNEAQ come from the germline V gene. The trim removed 5 bases at V and 1 base at J, leaving 14 bases unmatched. The CDR3 is 18 amino acids. The CDR3 coding sequence is TGTGCCAGCAGCCCAGACAGGGTCTCGGTATTGGCCAAAAACATTCAGTACTAC. Amino acid sequence: CASSPDRVSVLAKNIQYY.

This clonotype has at least ten counts. The chain carries TRBV11-3 and TRBJ2-5; 13 nucleotides align to TRBD2. V lost 7 bases, J lost 0 bases, and 2 bases stayed unmatched. The CDR3 is 15 amino acids. The germline V gene has CDR1 SGHNT and CDR2 YENEEA. CDR3 sequence (DNA): TGTGCCAGCACAGGGACTAGCGGGAACCAAGAGACCCAGTACTTC. This gives the protein CASTGTSGNQETQYF.

This clonotype was seen at least ten times. J is TRBJ2-7 and V is TRBV28; 12 bases fit TRBD2. Germline V gene data show CDR1 as MDHEN and CDR2 as SYDVKM. The CDR3 contains 15 residues. V dropped 10 bases and J dropped 7; count of bases not matched to a gene: 14. The CDR3: CATRPNGLAGSEQYF. The CDR3, as DNA: TGTGCCACCAGACCCAATGGACTAGCGGGATCTGAGCAGTACTTC.

This clonotype showed up many times. V is TRBV9 and J is TRBJ1-1; D not resolved. This CDR3 is 17 amino acids long. Trimming took 0 bases from V and 3 from J, leaving 18 bases between them. Germline V gives CDR1 SGDLS, CDR2 YYNGEE. The CDR3 DNA sequence: TGTGCCAGCAGCGTAGAGGCCGCAACTACGTGGGACACTGAAGCTTTCTTT. As protein: CASSVEAATTWDTEAFF.

Comments on this clonotype: A much larger clone differs from this one at a single base, so this may be a read error. The V call is TRBV6-5, the J call TRBJ2-7, with TRBD1 matching over 9 bases. The V gene end was trimmed by 2 bases and the J gene end by 3 bases; junction bases not matched to a gene: 2. Germline V CDR1 and CDR2: MNHEY, SVGAGI. The CDR3 has 14 residues. The CDR3 DNA is TGTGCCAGCAGTTACGCGGACAGGGGCTACGAGCAGTACTTC. Its translation: CASSYADRGYEQYF.

This clonotype has only a few counts. This chain joins TRBV28 and TRBJ2-7, with TRBD1 identical over 7 bases. V lost 6 bases to trimming and J lost 6 bases; unmatched junction nucleotides: 11. From germline, CDR1 is MDHEN and CDR2 SYDVKM. The CDR3 runs to 14 residues. The chain's CDR3 is CASSLTGARVEQYF. The CDR3 nucleotides read TGTGCCAGCAGCCTAACAGGGGCACGGGTCGAGCAGTACTTC. The full variable domain, in which reference TRBV28 and TRBJ2-7 provide the parts outside the CDR3, is DVKVTQSSRYLVKRTGEKVFLECVQDMDHENMFWYRQDPGLGLRLIYFSYDVKMKEKGDIPEGYSVSREKKERFSLILESASTNQTSMYLCASSLTGARVEQYFGPGTRLTVT.

Many counts were recorded for this clonotype. The chain links TRBV5-1 to TRBJ1-3; 7 positions match TRBD1. Germline CDR1 is SGHRS and CDR2 is YFSETQ. The CDR3 runs to 16 residues. V trimming: 0 bases; J trimming: 1 base; junction bases outside the gene matches: 4. Here the CDR3 reads CASSLEGRGSGNTIYF. The CDR3 bases are TGCGCCAGCAGCTTGGAAGGCAGGGGGTCTGGAAACACCATATATTTT. Full variable domain (outside the CDR3, taken from reference TRBV5-1 and TRBJ1-3): KAGVTQTPRYLIKTRGQQVTLSCSPISGHRSVSWYQQTPGQGLQFLFEYFSETQRNKGNFPGRFSGRQFSNSRSEMNVSTLELGDSALYLCASSLEGRGSGNTIYFGEGSWLTVV.